These 5 T cell receptor beta chains share one sample of origin, sequenced in a study of beta chain features in type 1 diabetes. cDNA synthesis used the whole RNA isolate, giving expressed TCRB sequences. The assay was immunoSEQ multiplex PCR, and TCRdb's table has in-frame clones only and misses some. The sample contains 300,000 or so clones, over 7% of which appear only once. Overall study results and limits: Shorter TCRB CDR3s, moderately but significantly so, were found in Type 1 diabetes patients in all four CD4+ subsets.

For these TCRs, the target antigens are not known. The sequenced material came from central memory CD4+ T cells from blood. The source is a man in his thirties or forties with type 1 diabetes.

This clone was seen more than once but under ten times. The chain's CDR3 is CASSYSLRGELFF. DNA of the CDR3: TGTGCCAGCAGTTACTCGTTGCGCGGGGAGCTGTTTTTT. The chain joins TRBV6-5 to TRBJ2-2; D remains unclear. Trimming left V 0 bases short and J 7 bases short, with 6 bases between. CDR1 is MNHEY, CDR2 SVGAGI, per germline. The CDR3 sequence is 13 residues long.

This clone was seen only a few times. The CDR3 loop is CASSLEGRGRETQYF. CDR3 sequence (DNA): TGTGCCAGCAGCTTAGAGGGCCGGGGGCGAGAGACCCAGTACTTC. The chain uses TRBV7-2 and TRBJ2-5; D may correspond to TRBD1 or TRBD2 (6 bases each). V was cut by 1 base and J by 4 bases, with 13 bases left in between. CDR1 is SGHTA, CDR2 FQGNSA, per germline. This CDR3 spans 15 amino acids.

This clone was counted only a few times. The chain has TRBV7-2 and TRBJ2-7, with 11 bases fitting TRBD1. Germline CDR1 SGHTA, CDR2 FQGNSA. V dropped 1 base and J dropped 5; count of bases not matched to a gene: 4. This CDR3 is built from 15 residues. The CDR3 sequence: CASSLVGTGGNEQYF. The CDR3 DNA is TGTGCCAGCAGCTTAGTAGGGACAGGGGGAAACGAGCAGTACTTC.

The CDR3 is CASSQDGGQGYGYTF. In DNA form, the CDR3 reads TGCGCCAGCAGCCAAGATGGGGGACAGGGCTATGGCTACACCTTC. The chain links TRBV4-3 to TRBJ1-2; 9 nucleotides line up with TRBD1. The germline gives CDR1 LGHNA, CDR2 YSLEER. Trimming removed 0 bases from V and 4 bases from J; junction bases left unmatched: 3. The length of the CDR3 is 15 residues.

The CDR3 DNA sequence: TGTGCCAGCAGCCCCGGACTAGCGGGGAATGCGTACCAAGAGACCCAGTACTTC. It encodes CASSPGLAGNAYQETQYF. The chain has TRBV5-4 and TRBJ2-5, with 12 bases lining up with TRBD2. This CDR3 comprises 18 residues. Losses at the gene ends were 4 bases for V and 0 bases for J; bases not matched to a gene: 10. Germline V gene data show CDR1 as SGHNT and CDR2 as YYREEE (reference sequence).